The present T cell receptor (beta chain) was sequenced within a study of beta chain features in type 1 diabetes. Study in general: Across all samples, some 98 million sorted cells were examined. General study points: In the patient group, naive, central memory and Treg TCRB repertoires seemed more alike than in the healthy donor group.

The authors reverse transcribed all of the isolated RNA, so sequencing captured expressed TCRB transcripts. Sequencing was performed with immunoSEQ multiplex PCR; in TCRdb, only in-frame clones are kept and a portion is missing. This sample has around 16,000 clones, with approximately 55% found just once. Details on this clone: Antigen specificity is unknown.

The source material was stem cell memory CD4+ T cells from blood. This TCR came from a woman aged 18-30 years in good health.

CDR3 sequence (DNA): TGTGCCAGCAGCTTAGGATCGGGAGGGCCGTCCCACGAGCAGTACTTC. Its protein is CASSLGSGGPSHEQYF. J is TRBJ2-7 and V is TRBV11-2, with 8 positions matching TRBD2. CDR1 and CDR2 (germline): SGHAT, FQNNGV. The length of the CDR3 is 16 residues. J lost 5 bases, V lost 1 base, and 10 bases had no gene match.